A selection of T cell receptor beta chains follows, all from one sample in a study of PD-1 blockade in classical Hodgkin lymphoma. Sequencing used immunoSEQ multiplex PCR; TCRdb keeps in-frame clones, though not all of them. The sample has roughly 62,000 clones; approximately 88% are singletons. This specimen was peripheral blood mononuclear cells (PBMCs), taken at baseline. Receptor source: a human donor with classical Hodgkin lymphoma. The CDR3 runs from the conserved cysteine through the conserved F or W. The D gene is left open where the match is weak. Not every row has a clone size; where given, it reads once, few, many or a size class.

v_gene: TRBV5-1; j_gene: TRBJ1-2; abundance: NA; d_gene: TRBD1; CDR3nt: TGCGCCAGCAGCACCGGACAGGTGTTCTATGGCTACACCTTC; CDR3aa: CASSTGQVFYGYTF
v_gene: TRBV12-2; j_gene: TRBJ2-2; abundance: NA; d_gene: NA; CDR3nt: TGTGCAAGTCGCTTCCGGAGGACAAGCCTTGGGACCGGGGAGCTGTTTTTT; CDR3aa: CASRFRRTSLGTGELFF
v_gene: TRBV7-8; j_gene: TRBJ1-5; abundance: few; d_gene: NA; CDR3nt: TGTGCCAGCAGCTTAGGGGCGAACCTTGGGAATCAGCCCCAGCATTTT; CDR3aa: CASSLGANLGNQPQHF
v_gene: TRBV4-3; j_gene: TRBJ2-1; abundance: NA; d_gene: NA; CDR3nt: TGCGCCAGCAGCCAAGATGTGCGGGGATCCTACAATGAGCAGTTCTTC; CDR3aa: CASSQDVRGSYNEQFF
v_gene: TRBV10-3; j_gene: TRBJ1-3; abundance: NA; d_gene: TRBD1; CDR3nt: TGTGCCATCAGTGCGCCGGACAGGGACGACACCATATATTTT; CDR3aa: CAISAPDRDDTIYF
v_gene: TRBV11-3; j_gene: TRBJ2-2; abundance: NA; d_gene: NA; CDR3nt: TGTGCCAGCAGCTTAGGGGGCTTATGGGTTGACAACACCGGGGAGCTGTTTTTT; CDR3aa: CASSLGGLWVDNTGELFF
v_gene: TRBV7-8; j_gene: TRBJ2-5; abundance: NA; d_gene: TRBD1; CDR3nt: TGTGCCAGCAGCTTACCCGACAGGGTGACAGAGACCCAGTACTTC; CDR3aa: CASSLPDRVTETQYF
v_gene: TRBV6-6; j_gene: TRBJ2-2; abundance: NA; d_gene: NA; CDR3nt: TGTGCCAGCAGCGCGGGTCAGGCGTGGGAGATAGGGCTGTTTTTT; CDR3aa: CASSAGQAWEIGLFF
v_gene: TRBV10-3; j_gene: TRBJ1-1; abundance: NA; d_gene: NA; CDR3nt: TGTGCCATCAGTGAGTCGGTGGCAGACAACACTGAAGCTTTCTTT; CDR3aa: CAISESVADNTEAFF
v_gene: TRBV5-6; j_gene: TRBJ1-3; abundance: NA; d_gene: NA; CDR3nt: TGTGCCAGCAGCTTGTTCCTATGGGGGAGCTCTGGAAACACCATATATTTT; CDR3aa: CASSLFLWGSSGNTIYF
v_gene: TRBV7-2; j_gene: TRBJ1-1; abundance: NA; d_gene: NA; CDR3nt: TGTGCCAGCAGCTTAAACAGGGTACAGAACACTGAAGCTTTCTTT; CDR3aa: CASSLNRVQNTEAFF
v_gene: TRBV7-2; j_gene: TRBJ1-2; abundance: NA; d_gene: NA; CDR3nt: TGTGCCAGCAGCCCCCGGCAGGGCCACTATGGCTACACCTTC; CDR3aa: CASSPRQGHYGYTF
v_gene: TRBV27; j_gene: TRBJ1-3; abundance: once; d_gene: NA; CDR3nt: TGTGCCAGCAGTTTGGGAGGGACTGGAAACACCATATATTTT; CDR3aa: CASSLGGTGNTIYF
v_gene: TRBV30; j_gene: TRBJ2-4; abundance: NA; d_gene: TRBD2; CDR3nt: TGTGCCCTGCGGGGGGCAGCCAAAAACATTCAGTACTTC; CDR3aa: CALRGAAKNIQYF
v_gene: TRBV29-1; j_gene: TRBJ1-6; abundance: once; d_gene: NA; CDR3nt: TGCAGCGTTGAAACACAGGCCTCACCGTTT; CDR3aa: CSVETQASPF
v_gene: TRBV19; j_gene: TRBJ1-2; abundance: NA; d_gene: TRBD1; CDR3nt: TGTGCCAGTAGTAGACCCGGGACAGGGGGCGCCTACACCTTC; CDR3aa: CASSRPGTGGAYTF
v_gene: TRBV7-9; j_gene: TRBJ1-1; abundance: NA; d_gene: NA; CDR3nt: TGTGCCAGCAGCTCCGGACGACAAGTGAACACTGAAGCTTTCTTT; CDR3aa: CASSSGRQVNTEAFF
v_gene: TRBV2; j_gene: TRBJ2-1; abundance: NA; d_gene: TRBD2; CDR3nt: TGTGCCAGCAGTGTACGACTAGCTCGTGAGCAGTTCTTC; CDR3aa: CASSVRLAREQFF
v_gene: TRBV6-5; j_gene: TRBJ2-1; abundance: NA; d_gene: TRBD2; CDR3nt: TGTGCCAGCAGTCCCTCGGCGGGGGACAATGAGCAGTTCTTC; CDR3aa: CASSPSAGDNEQFF
v_gene: TRBV27; j_gene: TRBJ2-3; abundance: NA; d_gene: TRBD2; CDR3nt: TGTGCCAGCAGTACGCATCTAGCGGGGGGGCCCACAGATACGCAGTATTTT; CDR3aa: CASSTHLAGGPTDTQYF
v_gene: TRBV5-1; j_gene: TRBJ1-1; abundance: NA; d_gene: TRBD1; CDR3nt: TGCGCCAGCAGCTTACAGGGGGCGCTAGGTGAAGCTTTCTTT; CDR3aa: CASSLQGALGEAFF
v_gene: TRBV9; j_gene: TRBJ2-5; abundance: once; d_gene: TRBD2; CDR3nt: TGTGCCAGCAGCGGGGGGGGGACCCAGTACTTC; CDR3aa: CASSGGGTQYF
v_gene: TRBV19; j_gene: TRBJ1-2; abundance: few; d_gene: TRBD1; CDR3nt: TGTGCCAGTAGCCAGGGGACAGGGACGACTGGCTACACCTTC; CDR3aa: CASSQGTGTTGYTF
v_gene: TRBV27; j_gene: TRBJ2-7; abundance: NA; d_gene: TRBD1; CDR3nt: TGTGCCAGCAGTCTACAGGGGGCGCGAGAGCAGTACTTC; CDR3aa: CASSLQGAREQYF
v_gene: TRBV5-1; j_gene: TRBJ1-5; abundance: NA; d_gene: NA; CDR3nt: TGCGCCAGCAGCTTGGACGGACGGATCAATCAGCCCCAGCATTTT; CDR3aa: CASSLDGRINQPQHF
v_gene: TRBV6-6; j_gene: TRBJ2-7; abundance: NA; d_gene: NA; CDR3nt: TGTGCCAGCAACCTCGGTCGTGGCGAGCAGTACTTC; CDR3aa: CASNLGRGEQYF
v_gene: TRBV6-5; j_gene: TRBJ2-7; abundance: NA; d_gene: NA; CDR3nt: TGTGCCAGCAGTGCCGGAAGGGGCTACGAGCAGTACTTC; CDR3aa: CASSAGRGYEQYF
v_gene: TRBV6-1; j_gene: TRBJ2-5; abundance: NA; d_gene: NA; CDR3nt: TGTGCCAGCAGTGGAGGCGACAGTTGGGAGACCCAGTACTTC; CDR3aa: CASSGGDSWETQYF
v_gene: TRBV7-2; j_gene: TRBJ2-7; abundance: NA; d_gene: NA; CDR3nt: TGTGCCAGCAGCTTAGGTGGCTCTCTCTACGAGCAGTACTTC; CDR3aa: CASSLGGSLYEQYF
v_gene: TRBV19; j_gene: TRBJ2-6; abundance: once; d_gene: NA; CDR3nt: TGTGCCAGTAGTAGAGACACCTCTGGGGCCAACGTCCTGACTTTC; CDR3aa: CASSRDTSGANVLTF
v_gene: TRBV30; j_gene: TRBJ1-1; abundance: NA; d_gene: NA; CDR3nt: TGTGCCTGGCGCGCGTCCGCTGAAGCTTTCTTT; CDR3aa: CAWRASAEAFF
v_gene: TRBV5-1; j_gene: TRBJ2-7; abundance: medium-sized; d_gene: NA; CDR3nt: TGCGCCAGCAGCTTGGGGGGTGAGCAGTACTTC; CDR3aa: CASSLGGEQYF
v_gene: TRBV6-6; j_gene: TRBJ1-1; abundance: NA; d_gene: NA; CDR3nt: TGTGCCAGCATGCAGGGCGCTATGAACACTGAAGCTTTCTTT; CDR3aa: CASMQGAMNTEAFF
v_gene: TRBV21-1; j_gene: TRBJ2-5; abundance: NA; d_gene: NA; CDR3nt: TGTGCCAGCAGCAAAGGGGGGGTTGGCGGGGCCGGCGAGACCCAGTACTTC; CDR3aa: CASSKGGVGGAGETQYF
v_gene: TRBV9; j_gene: TRBJ2-5; abundance: NA; d_gene: TRBD1; CDR3nt: TGTGCCAGCAGCTTAGGGACAGGGTCAATTCAAGAGACCCAGTACTTC; CDR3aa: CASSLGTGSIQETQYF
v_gene: TRBV29-1; j_gene: TRBJ2-3; abundance: once; d_gene: NA; CDR3nt: TGCAGCGTTTTCCGGACCGAGGACTCTAGCACAGATACGCAGTATTTT; CDR3aa: CSVFRTEDSSTDTQYF
v_gene: TRBV28; j_gene: TRBJ2-7; abundance: NA; d_gene: NA; CDR3nt: TGTGCCAGCTGGGATTGGAACTCCTACGAGCAGTACTTC; CDR3aa: CASWDWNSYEQYF